This T cell receptor (beta chain) was obtained from a study of T cell repertoires in cytomegalovirus infection. About the research overall: CMV infection together with matching HLA type was indicated by public TCR beta signatures.

TCRdb fed the reads into MiXCR, producing one record per CDR3 protein. The profile shows about 400,000 distinct CDR3 sequences, about 35% of them singletons. Whole-study findings and limits: In two of eight donors, the top clonotype was HLA-C-restricted CMV-specific.

Only a few counts were recorded for this clonotype. Its specificity is not known. The germline CDR1 and CDR2 sequences are MNHEY and SVGEGT. The CDR3 is 15 residues long. The ends lost 5 bases at V and 5 bases at J; junction bases unmatched: 11. The rearrangement joins TRBV6-2 or TRBV6-3 to TRBJ2-7, with 8 nucleotides matching TRBD2. Specimen: cultured PBMCs, collected from culture after CMV antigen stimulation. The receptor comes from a human donor in good health (CMV status not recorded). Some clones in this sample may be carry-over from other donors' samples. CDR3 sequence reads: CASSLLTGGLDEQYF. CDR3 coding DNA: TGTGCCAGCAGTCTCCTGACGGGAGGGCTTGACGAGCAGTACTTC.